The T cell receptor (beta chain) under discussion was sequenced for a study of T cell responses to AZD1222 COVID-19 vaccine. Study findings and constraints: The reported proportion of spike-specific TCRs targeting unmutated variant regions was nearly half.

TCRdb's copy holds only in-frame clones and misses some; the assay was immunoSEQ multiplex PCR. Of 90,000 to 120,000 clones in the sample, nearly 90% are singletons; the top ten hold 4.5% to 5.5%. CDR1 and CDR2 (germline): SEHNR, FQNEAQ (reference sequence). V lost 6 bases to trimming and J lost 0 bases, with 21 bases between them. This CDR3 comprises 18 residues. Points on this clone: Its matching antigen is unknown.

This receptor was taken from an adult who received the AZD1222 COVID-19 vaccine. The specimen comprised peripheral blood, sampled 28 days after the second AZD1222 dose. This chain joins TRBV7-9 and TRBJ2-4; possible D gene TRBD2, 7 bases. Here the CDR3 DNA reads TGTGCCAGCAGTTACTCTCGATCGGGGGGCACAGCCAAAAACATTCAGTACTTC. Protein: CASSYSRSGGTAKNIQYF.